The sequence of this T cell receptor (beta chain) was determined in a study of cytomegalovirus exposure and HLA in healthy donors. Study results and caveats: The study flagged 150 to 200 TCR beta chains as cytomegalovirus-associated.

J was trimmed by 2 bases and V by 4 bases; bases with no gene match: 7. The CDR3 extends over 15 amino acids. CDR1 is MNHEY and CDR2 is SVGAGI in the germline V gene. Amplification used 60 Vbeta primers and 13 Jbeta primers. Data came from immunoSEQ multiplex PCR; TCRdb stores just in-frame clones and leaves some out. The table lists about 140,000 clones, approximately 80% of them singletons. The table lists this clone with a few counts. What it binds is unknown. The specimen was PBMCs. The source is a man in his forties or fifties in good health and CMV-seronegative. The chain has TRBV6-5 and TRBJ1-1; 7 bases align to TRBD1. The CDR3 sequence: CASSWGGTDNTEAFF. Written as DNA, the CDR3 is TGTGCCAGCAGTTGGGGCGGGACAGATAACACTGAAGCTTTCTTT.